This T cell receptor beta chain is drawn from a study of HIV-infected patients and healthy controls. Alpha and beta constant-region primers primed reverse transcription of around 500 ng RNA. Alpha and beta chain libraries were made separately by chain-specific third strand synthesis with multiplexing indices. TCRdb re-derived calls from the 5' RACE reads in MiXCR, one entry per CDR3 protein. The table records some 20,000 distinct CDR3 sequences, roughly 9.5% of them present only once. The repertoire came from unfractionated whole blood and reflected all unsorted peripheral T cells. V lost 4 bases, J lost 1 base, and 11 bases lay in between. Germline CDR1 reads SQVTM; CDR2 reads ANQGSEA. The CDR3 is made up of 14 amino acids. This clonotype was observed a handful of times.

The receptor was isolated from an adult in good health. Source material: blood. The chain employs TRBV29-1 and TRBJ2-1, with D unresolved. The CDR3 spells CSVGAVLSYNEQFF. CDR3 nucleotide sequence: TGCAGCGTTGGGGCAGTCCTGTCCTACAATGAGCAGTTCTTC.